This T cell receptor (beta chain) was identified in a study of Ad26.COV2.S vaccination and SARS-CoV-2 variants. The table came from immunoSEQ multiplex PCR; TCRdb's copy has only in-frame clones and leaves some out. The sample has about 350,000 clones, approximately 81% seen once; the top ten hold 3.3%. V was clipped by 6 bases and J by 10 bases, with 15 bases between them. This CDR3 is built from 12 residues. Germline assignment: CDR1 MNHEY and CDR2 SVGAGI. In this sample, this clone turned up many times. Treatment specified: over 15 received Ad26.COV2.S at low or high dose, single or two shots; roughly five received placebo; per-sample allocation not given. Sampling happened 63 days after the first vaccine or placebo injection.

The gene calls are TRBV6-5 and TRBJ1-1; D is ambiguous. The sequencing used peripheral blood, collected in a trial of Ad26.COV2.S vaccine versus placebo. The source of this sequence is a person between 18 and 65 years old who received the Ad26.COV2.S COVID-19 vaccine or a placebo. CDR3 DNA sequence: TGTGCCAGCAGACCCTTACCGGGAACAGCTTTCTTT. Encoded protein: CASRPLPGTAFF.